The rows below give T cell receptor beta chains drawn from one sample of a study of beta chain features in type 1 diabetes. Sequencing used immunoSEQ multiplex PCR; TCRdb keeps in-frame clones, though not all of them. The sample has more than 250,000 clones, around 24% seen once; the top ten hold roughly 0.011%. The sequenced sample consisted of naive CD4+ T cells from blood. The source of these receptors is a woman between 25 and 40 years old with type 1 diabetes. The CDR3 runs from the conserved cysteine through the conserved F or W. A D gene is named only where the DNA matches it firmly. Rows may omit the clone size; those that give it use once, few, many or a size class.

D,V,size,J,CDR3,DNA
TRBD2,TRBV29-1,few,TRBJ2-7,CSVAGLADYEQYF,TGCAGCGTTGCGGGACTAGCGGACTACGAGCAGTACTTC
TRBD2,TRBV5-1,.,TRBJ2-1,CASRQSGSANEQFF,TGCGCCAGCAGACAGAGCGGGAGCGCGAATGAGCAGTTCTTC
TRBD2,TRBV5-1,few,TRBJ2-7,CASSLVAGGPSEQYF,TGCGCCAGCAGCTTGGTCGCGGGAGGGCCCAGTGAGCAGTACTTC
TRBD2,TRBV19,few,TRBJ2-1,CASSIDSGKYNEQFF,TGTGCCAGTAGTATTGATAGCGGGAAGTACAATGAGCAGTTCTTC
.,TRBV5-1,few,TRBJ2-5,CASTNGPADQETQYF,TGCGCCAGCACCAACGGGCCAGCGGACCAAGAGACCCAGTACTTC
.,TRBV15,.,TRBJ2-5,CATSIRLNPQETQYF,TGTGCCACCAGCATTAGACTGAATCCCCAAGAGACCCAGTACTTC
TRBD2,TRBV11-2,.,TRBJ2-7,CASSSLAGASYEQYF,TGTGCCAGCAGCTCACTAGCGGGAGCCTCCTACGAGCAGTACTTC
.,TRBV5-6,few,TRBJ2-1,CASSTTGERFF,TGTGCCAGCAGCACGACCGGGGAACGGTTCTTC
.,TRBV2,.,TRBJ1-5,CASVRGRDQPQHF,TGTGCCAGCGTCCGCGGAAGAGATCAGCCCCAGCATTTT
.,TRBV30,few,TRBJ2-1,CAWSARGTGNNEQFF,TGTGCCTGGAGTGCGAGGGGGACGGGCAACAATGAGCAGTTCTTC
.,TRBV30,.,TRBJ2-7,CAWSELTSQEQYF,TGTGCCTGGAGTGAACTGACTAGTCAGGAGCAGTACTTC
.,TRBV23-1,few,TRBJ2-6,CASSVVGDNDANLLTF,TGCGCCAGCAGCGTGGTCGGGGACAATGATGCGAATCTCCTGACTTTC
.,TRBV6-5,few,TRBJ1-1,CASSTPVNTEAFF,TGTGCCAGCAGTACCCCAGTGAACACTGAAGCTTTCTTT
.,TRBV5-1,.,TRBJ2-2,CASSLGLLNTGELFF,TGCGCCAGCAGCTTGGGACTATTGAACACCGGGGAGCTGTTTTTT
TRBD1,TRBV19,few,TRBJ2-3,CASNSQGAADTQYF,TGTGCCAGTAATTCGCAGGGGGCAGCAGATACGCAGTATTTT
.,TRBV5-1,.,TRBJ2-5,CASRLQETQYF,TGCGCCAGCAGGCTACAAGAGACCCAGTACTTC
TRBD1,TRBV28,.,TRBJ2-7,CSCGGTGGPYEQYF,TGTTCTTGTGGAGGGACAGGGGGCCCGTACGAGCAGTACTTC
TRBD1,TRBV27,.,TRBJ1-1,CASSSTGGTEAFF,TGTGCCAGCAGTTCAACAGGGGGCACTGAAGCTTTCTTT
.,TRBV7-8,.,TRBJ2-5,CASSPWGRAAVETQYF,TGTGCCAGCAGCCCCTGGGGGCGGGCGGCGGTAGAGACCCAGTACTTC
TRBD2,TRBV7-2,.,TRBJ2-2,CASSTSSGATGELFF,TGTGCCAGCAGCACTTCTAGCGGGGCAACCGGGGAGCTGTTTTTT
.,TRBV4-1,.,TRBJ1-2,CASSQDGMRLYGYTF,TGCGCCAGCAGCCAAGATGGTATGCGGCTCTATGGCTACACCTTC
TRBD1,TRBV25-1,few,TRBJ1-4,CASNRDRSEKLFF,TGTGCCAGCAACCGGGACAGGTCTGAAAAACTGTTTTTT
TRBD1,TRBV7-9,.,TRBJ1-1,CASSSATGGNTEAFF,TGTGCCAGCAGCTCGGCGACAGGGGGCAACACTGAAGCTTTCTTT
TRBD2,TRBV7-2,few,TRBJ2-1,CASSTSGSSYNEQFF,TGTGCCAGCAGCACTAGCGGGAGCTCCTACAATGAGCAGTTCTTC
.,TRBV28,few,TRBJ1-1,CASSLLGAPGTEAFF,TGTGCCAGCAGTTTACTGGGGGCGCCGGGCACTGAAGCTTTCTTT
TRBD1,TRBV28,.,TRBJ1-5,CASSPPTGTTQPQHF,TGTGCCAGCAGTCCACCGACAGGGACCACCCAGCCCCAGCATTTT
TRBD1,TRBV29-1,.,TRBJ2-7,CSVEEIPLQGSSYEQYF,TGCAGCGTTGAAGAAATCCCTCTACAGGGGTCCTCCTACGAGCAGTACTTC
TRBD1,TRBV29-1,.,TRBJ2-1,CSVGARTGRYNEQFF,TGCAGCGTCGGCGCCCGGACAGGGAGGTACAATGAGCAGTTCTTC
.,TRBV7-2,.,TRBJ1-1,CASSLGRRNTEAFF,TGTGCCAGCAGCCTAGGACGGAGGAACACTGAAGCTTTCTTT
TRBD2,TRBV27,.,TRBJ2-5,CASSLAGVQETQYF,TGTGCCAGCAGCTTAGCGGGTGTACAAGAGACCCAGTACTTC
TRBD2,TRBV4-1,few,TRBJ2-4,CASSQSQGLALAKNIQYF,TGCGCCAGCAGCCAATCCCAGGGACTAGCCCTAGCCAAAAACATTCAGTACTTC
TRBD2,TRBV27,few,TRBJ2-1,CASSLSSGRASEQFF,TGTGCCAGCAGTTTATCTAGCGGGAGGGCTAGTGAGCAGTTCTTC
.,TRBV7-9,.,TRBJ1-1,CASSFQGTGSAFF,TGTGCCAGCAGCTTTCAAGGAACAGGGTCCGCTTTCTTT
.,TRBV28,.,TRBJ2-7,CASSLSSFSYEQYF,TGTGCCAGCAGTTTATCCAGTTTCTCTTACGAGCAGTACTTC
TRBD1,TRBV18,.,TRBJ1-1,CASSRTGTGFVGTEAFF,TGTGCCAGCTCTCGCACCGGGACAGGGTTCGTCGGCACTGAAGCTTTCTTT
TRBD1,TRBV18,once,TRBJ2-2,CASSQRQGDTGELFF,TGTGCCAGCTCGCAAAGACAGGGGGACACCGGGGAGCTGTTTTTT
TRBD2,TRBV5-6,.,TRBJ2-5,CASSSEGLAGQETQYF,TGTGCCAGCAGCTCGGAGGGACTAGCGGGACAAGAGACCCAGTACTTC
TRBD1,TRBV18,few,TRBJ2-5,CASSPAGQGQETQYF,TGTGCCAGCTCACCTGCTGGACAGGGGCAAGAGACCCAGTACTTC
TRBD2,TRBV15,.,TRBJ2-7,CATSRDLASGTSYEQYF,TGTGCCACCAGCAGAGATCTTGCGAGCGGGACCTCCTACGAGCAGTACTTC
.,TRBV27,.,TRBJ1-2,CASSLQGQWGYTF,TGTGCCAGCAGTTTACAGGGGCAGTGGGGCTACACCTTC
TRBD1,TRBV19,.,TRBJ2-1,CASRGQAYNEQFF,TGTGCCAGTAGGGGACAGGCCTACAATGAGCAGTTCTTC
.,TRBV7-9,few,TRBJ2-3,CASSTTDTQYF,TGTGCCAGCAGCACAACAGATACGCAGTATTTT
TRBD2,TRBV18,few,TRBJ2-3,CASSPRAGGTDTQYF,TGTGCCAGCTCACCGAGAGCGGGAGGGACAGATACGCAGTATTTT
TRBD2,TRBV27,few,TRBJ2-5,CASSSASGDETQYF,TGTGCCAGCAGTTCGGCTAGCGGTGATGAGACCCAGTACTTC
TRBD1,TRBV25-1,.,TRBJ1-4,CASSERGGNEKLFF,TGTGCCAGCAGTGAGAGAGGGGGCAATGAAAAACTGTTTTTT
TRBD1,TRBV4-2,few,TRBJ1-4,CASSREDGTGGEKLFF,TGTGCCAGCAGCCGAGAAGACGGGACAGGGGGTGAAAAACTGTTTTTT
TRBD1,TRBV7-9,.,TRBJ1-1,CASSLLVAQGAAEAFF,TGTGCCAGCAGCTTACTTGTGGCCCAGGGGGCGGCTGAAGCTTTCTTT
.,TRBV6-4,.,TRBJ2-1,CASSDASNEQFF,TGTGCCAGCAGTGACGCCAGCAATGAGCAGTTCTTC
.,TRBV10-3,.,TRBJ1-2,CAISRGHPGGGNYGYTF,TGTGCCATCAGCCGTGGACATCCGGGCGGGGGGAACTATGGCTACACCTTC
TRBD2,TRBV25-1,.,TRBJ2-1,CASSSTSGSYNEQFF,TGTGCCAGCAGTTCGACTAGCGGGAGCTACAATGAGCAGTTCTTC
TRBD1,TRBV30,.,TRBJ1-1,CAWSYTGGRTEAFF,TGTGCCTGGAGTTATACAGGGGGCAGAACTGAAGCTTTCTTT
.,TRBV30,.,TRBJ2-3,CAWSRGAPDTQYF,TGTGCCTGGAGTAGAGGAGCCCCAGATACGCAGTATTTT
.,TRBV7-6,few,TRBJ1-1,CASSANTNTEAFF,TGTGCCAGCAGCGCGAATACCAACACTGAAGCTTTCTTT